Listed below are T cell receptor beta chains from one sample, sequenced in a study of cytomegalovirus exposure and HLA in healthy donors. The assay was immunoSEQ multiplex PCR, and TCRdb's table has in-frame clones only and misses some. The sample lists over 80,000 clones; 81% were seen once. Sequencing was done on a sample of PBMCs. These receptors originate from a man between 40 and 49 years old in good health and CMV-seropositive. Each CDR3 is given with its conserved first and last residue. A D gene is named only where the DNA matches it firmly. The size entry is marked missing in some rows and otherwise reads once, few, many or a size class.

v_call	d_call	clone_size	j_call	cdr3_aa	cdr3_nt
TRBV2	TRBD2	few	TRBJ2-1	CASELAVEQFF	TGTGCCAGCGAACTAGCGGTTGAGCAGTTCTTC
TRBV11-2	NA	NA	TRBJ2-1	CASSARLGQEQFF	TGTGCCAGCAGCGCCCGGCTAGGACAGGAGCAGTTCTTC
TRBV19	TRBD2	NA	TRBJ2-7	CASSLWGTSGKSEQYF	TGTGCCAGTAGTCTATGGGGGACTAGCGGGAAAAGCGAGCAGTACTTC
TRBV14	TRBD2	NA	TRBJ2-7	CASSQPGLAGGLLYF	TGTGCCAGCAGCCAACCCGGACTAGCGGGAGGGTTGCTGTACTTC
TRBV9	TRBD1	NA	TRBJ1-4	CASSALGQPNEKLFF	TGTGCCAGCAGCGCCCTGGGACAGCCTAATGAAAAACTGTTTTTT
TRBV28	NA	NA	TRBJ2-4	CASSFAGRNSQYF	TGTGCCAGCAGTTTTGCGGGGCGGAACAGTCAGTACTTC
TRBV9	NA	NA	TRBJ1-1	CASNPGGMNTEAFF	TGTGCCAGCAACCCCGGGGGGATGAACACTGAAGCTTTCTTT
TRBV11-1	TRBD2	few	TRBJ2-1	CASASGTSGVQQFF	TGTGCCAGCGCTTCCGGGACTAGCGGGGTCCAGCAGTTCTTC
TRBV29-1	NA	NA	TRBJ1-1	CSVVGHKGTFF	TGCAGCGTTGTGGGGCATAAAGGTACATTCTTT
TRBV6-5	NA	NA	TRBJ1-1	CASTWTRLNTEAFF	TGTGCCAGCACCTGGACAAGACTGAACACTGAAGCTTTCTTT
TRBV6-1	TRBD1	once	TRBJ1-1	CASTQGAVNTEAFF	TGTGCCAGCACCCAGGGGGCAGTGAACACTGAAGCTTTCTTT
TRBV19	TRBD1	NA	TRBJ2-3	CASSADRGGTDTQYF	TGTGCCAGTAGTGCGGACAGGGGGGGCACAGATACGCAGTATTTT
TRBV5-1	TRBD1	NA	TRBJ1-2	CASSRTGGYGYTF	TGCGCCAGCAGCAGGACAGGGGGCTATGGCTACACCTTC
TRBV9	NA	few	TRBJ2-5	CASSASPRGTQETQYF	TGTGCCAGCAGCGCCTCACCCCGGGGGACCCAAGAGACCCAGTACTTC
TRBV5-1	TRBD1	once	TRBJ2-2	CASTLGQGSNTGELFF	TGCGCCAGCACCCTCGGACAGGGGTCGAACACCGGGGAGCTGTTTTTT
TRBV15	TRBD1	NA	TRBJ1-2	CATSTPGQRFYGYTF	TGTGCCACCAGCACTCCGGGACAGCGCTTCTATGGCTACACCTTC
TRBV27	NA	NA	TRBJ2-7	CASSFPGVREQYF	TGTGCCAGCAGTTTCCCAGGGGTTCGAGAGCAGTACTTC
TRBV7-9	NA	NA	TRBJ1-5	CASSLPGGNQPQHF	TGTGCCAGCAGCTTACCCGGGGGTAATCAGCCCCAGCATTTT
TRBV19	NA	NA	TRBJ1-3	CASLLGAAGNTIYF	TGTGCCAGCCTACTGGGGGCGGCAGGAAACACCATATATTTT
TRBV9	TRBD1	NA	TRBJ1-1	CASSVEAGGTEAFF	TGTGCCAGCAGCGTAGAGGCAGGGGGGACTGAAGCTTTCTTT
TRBV10-3	TRBD1	once	TRBJ2-2	CAIKQGAINTGELFF	TGTGCCATTAAACAGGGGGCCATTAACACCGGGGAGCTGTTTTTT
TRBV9	NA	NA	TRBJ2-3	CASNLRGTDTQYF	TGTGCCAGCAACCTGCGAGGGACAGATACGCAGTATTTT
TRBV6-4	NA	NA	TRBJ2-6	CASSARGPSSGANVLTF	TGTGCCAGCAGTGCAAGGGGTCCCAGCTCTGGGGCCAACGTCCTGACTTTC
TRBV7-9	TRBD1	NA	TRBJ1-2	CSSTQGQGGYTF	TGTTCCAGCACCCAAGGACAGGGTGGCTACACCTTC
TRBV9	NA	NA	TRBJ2-5	CASSVAGWETQYF	TGTGCCAGCAGCGTAGCTGGCTGGGAGACCCAGTACTTC
TRBV27	NA	NA	TRBJ2-6	CASSPLDSRAGANVLTF	TGTGCCAGCAGTCCACTGGACAGTAGAGCTGGGGCCAACGTCCTGACTTTC
TRBV15	NA	NA	TRBJ2-3	CATSIGQGGGTDTQYF	TGTGCCACCAGCATTGGGCAGGGAGGCGGAACAGATACGCAGTATTTT
TRBV4-1	TRBD2	once	TRBJ2-3	CASSQVGLAGGQGDTQYF	TGCGCCAGCAGCCAAGTCGGACTAGCGGGGGGCCAAGGAGATACGCAGTATTTT
TRBV5-1	TRBD1	NA	TRBJ2-2	CASSLRTGNTGELFF	TGCGCCAGCAGCTTGCGGACAGGAAACACCGGGGAGCTGTTTTTT
TRBV11-2	NA	once	TRBJ2-2	CASSPLTVTGELFF	TGTGCCAGCAGCCCTTTGACAGTCACCGGGGAGCTGTTTTTT